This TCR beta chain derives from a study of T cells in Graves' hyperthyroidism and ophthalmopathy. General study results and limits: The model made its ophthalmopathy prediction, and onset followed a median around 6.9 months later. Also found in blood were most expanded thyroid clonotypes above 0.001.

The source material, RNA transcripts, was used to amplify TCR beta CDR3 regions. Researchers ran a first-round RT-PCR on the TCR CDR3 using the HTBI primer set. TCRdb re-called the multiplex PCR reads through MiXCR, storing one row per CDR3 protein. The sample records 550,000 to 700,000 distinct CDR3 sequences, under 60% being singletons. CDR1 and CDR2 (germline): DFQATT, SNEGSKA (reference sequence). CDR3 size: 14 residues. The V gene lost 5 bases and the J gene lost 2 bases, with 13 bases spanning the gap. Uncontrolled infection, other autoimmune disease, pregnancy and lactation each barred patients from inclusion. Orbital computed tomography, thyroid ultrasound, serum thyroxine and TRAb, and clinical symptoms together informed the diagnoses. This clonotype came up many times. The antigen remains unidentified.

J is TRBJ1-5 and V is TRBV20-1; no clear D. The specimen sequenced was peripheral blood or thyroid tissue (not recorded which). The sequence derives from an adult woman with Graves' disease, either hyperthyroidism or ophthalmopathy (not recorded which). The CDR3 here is CSAPIPVGNQPQHF. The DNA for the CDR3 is TGCAGTGCTCCTATCCCCGTCGGCAATCAGCCCCAGCATTTT.